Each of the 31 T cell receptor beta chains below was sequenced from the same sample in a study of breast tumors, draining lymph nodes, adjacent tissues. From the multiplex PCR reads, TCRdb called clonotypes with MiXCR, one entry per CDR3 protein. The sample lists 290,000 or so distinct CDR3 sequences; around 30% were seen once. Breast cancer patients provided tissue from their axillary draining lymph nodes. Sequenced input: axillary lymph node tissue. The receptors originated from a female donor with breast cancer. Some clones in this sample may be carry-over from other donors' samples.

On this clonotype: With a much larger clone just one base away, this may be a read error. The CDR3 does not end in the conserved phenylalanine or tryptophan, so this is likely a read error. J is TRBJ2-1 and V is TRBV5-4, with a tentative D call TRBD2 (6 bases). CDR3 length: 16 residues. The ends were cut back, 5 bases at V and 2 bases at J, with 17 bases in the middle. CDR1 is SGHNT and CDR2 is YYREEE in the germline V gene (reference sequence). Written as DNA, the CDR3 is TGTGCCAGCAGGTTTGGGGGGAAGCCGACCTACAATGAGCAGTTCCTC. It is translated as CASRFGGKPTYNEQFL.

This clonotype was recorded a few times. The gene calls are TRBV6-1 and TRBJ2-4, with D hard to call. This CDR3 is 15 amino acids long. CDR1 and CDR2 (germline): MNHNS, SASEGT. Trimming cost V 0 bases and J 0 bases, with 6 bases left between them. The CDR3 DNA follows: TGTGCCAGCAGTGAAGCTAGCCTAGCCAAAAACATTCAGTACTTC. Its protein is CASSEASLAKNIQYF.

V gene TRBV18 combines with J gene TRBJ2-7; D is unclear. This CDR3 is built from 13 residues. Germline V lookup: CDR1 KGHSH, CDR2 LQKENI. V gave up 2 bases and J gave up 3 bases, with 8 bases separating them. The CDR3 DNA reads TGTGCCAGCTCACCAAGGGAAATCTACGAGCAGTACTTC. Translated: CASSPREIYEQYF. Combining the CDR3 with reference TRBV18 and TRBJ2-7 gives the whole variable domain NAGVMQNPRHLVRRRGQEARLRCSPMKGHSHVYWYRQLPEEGLKFMVYLQKENIIDESGMPKERFSAEFPKEGPSILRIQQVVRGDSAAYFCASSPREIYEQYFGPGTRLTVT.

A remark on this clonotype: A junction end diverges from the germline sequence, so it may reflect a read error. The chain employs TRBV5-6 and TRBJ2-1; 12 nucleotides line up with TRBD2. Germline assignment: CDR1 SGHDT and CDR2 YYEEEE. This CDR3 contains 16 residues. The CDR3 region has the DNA TGTGCCAGCAGCTTTACGACTAGCGGGAGCCACAATGGGCAGTTCTTC. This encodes CASSFTTSGSHNGQFF.

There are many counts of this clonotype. CDR3 protein: CASSPIGGSNQPQHF. The CDR3 coding sequence is TGTGCCAGCAGCCCCATCGGGGGGAGCAATCAGCCCCAGCATTTT. V and J are TRBV12-3 or TRBV12-4 and TRBJ1-5; D is possibly TRBD1 (5 bases). The CDR3 runs 15 residues. The V and J ends lost 6 bases and 1 base respectively, with 13 bases between them.

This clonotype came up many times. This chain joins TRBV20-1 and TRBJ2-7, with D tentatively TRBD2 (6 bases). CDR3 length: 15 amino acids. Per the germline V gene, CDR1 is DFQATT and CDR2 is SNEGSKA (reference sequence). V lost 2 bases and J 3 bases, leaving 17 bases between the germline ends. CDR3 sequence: CSARSLGTPIYEQYF. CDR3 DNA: TGCAGTGCTAGATCCCTTGGGACTCCGATCTACGAGCAGTACTTC.

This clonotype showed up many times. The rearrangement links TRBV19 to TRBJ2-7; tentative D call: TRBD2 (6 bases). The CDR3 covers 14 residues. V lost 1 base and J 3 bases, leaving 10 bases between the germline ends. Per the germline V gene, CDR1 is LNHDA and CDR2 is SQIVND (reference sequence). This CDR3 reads CASSIVGGNYEQYF. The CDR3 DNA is TGTGCCAGTAGTATAGTCGGAGGGAACTACGAGCAGTACTTC.

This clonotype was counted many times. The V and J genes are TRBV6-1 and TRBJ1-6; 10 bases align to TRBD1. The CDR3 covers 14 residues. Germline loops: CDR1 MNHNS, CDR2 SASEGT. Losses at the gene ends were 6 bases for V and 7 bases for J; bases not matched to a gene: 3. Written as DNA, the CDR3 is TGTGCCAGCAGGGGGACAGGGGAAAATTCACCCCTCCACTTT. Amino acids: CASRGTGENSPLHF.

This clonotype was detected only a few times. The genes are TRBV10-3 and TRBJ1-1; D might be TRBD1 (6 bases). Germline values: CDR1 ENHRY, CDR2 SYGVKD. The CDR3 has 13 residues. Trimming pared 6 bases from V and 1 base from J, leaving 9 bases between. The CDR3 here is CAIRPGQNTEAFF. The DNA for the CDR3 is TGTGCCATCAGACCGGGACAGAACACTGAAGCTTTCTTT.

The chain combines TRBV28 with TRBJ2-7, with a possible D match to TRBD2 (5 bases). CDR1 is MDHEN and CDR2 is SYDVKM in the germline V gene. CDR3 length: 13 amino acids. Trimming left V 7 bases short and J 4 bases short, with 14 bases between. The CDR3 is CASNRATGYEQYF. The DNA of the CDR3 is TGTGCCAGCAACCGGGCCACGGGGTACGAGCAGTACTTC.

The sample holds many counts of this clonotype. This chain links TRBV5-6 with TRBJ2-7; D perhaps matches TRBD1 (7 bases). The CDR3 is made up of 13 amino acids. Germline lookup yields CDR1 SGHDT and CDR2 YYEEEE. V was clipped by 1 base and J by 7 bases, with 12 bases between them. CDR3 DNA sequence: TGTGCCAGCAGCTTGCAGGGGGGCGGGGAGCAGTACTTC. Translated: CASSLQGGGEQYF.

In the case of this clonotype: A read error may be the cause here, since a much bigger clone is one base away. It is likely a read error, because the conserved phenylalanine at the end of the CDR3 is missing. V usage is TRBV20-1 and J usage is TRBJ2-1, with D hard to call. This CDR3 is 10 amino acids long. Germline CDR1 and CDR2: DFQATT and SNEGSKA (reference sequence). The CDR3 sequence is CSARINEQFS. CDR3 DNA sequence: TGCAGTGCTAGAATCAATGAACAGTTCTCC.

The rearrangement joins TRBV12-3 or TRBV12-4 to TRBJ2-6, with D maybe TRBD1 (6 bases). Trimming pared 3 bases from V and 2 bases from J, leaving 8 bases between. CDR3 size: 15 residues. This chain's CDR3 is CASSLGTTGANVLTF. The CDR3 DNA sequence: TGTGCCAGCAGTTTGGGGACAACTGGGGCCAACGTCCTGACTTTC.

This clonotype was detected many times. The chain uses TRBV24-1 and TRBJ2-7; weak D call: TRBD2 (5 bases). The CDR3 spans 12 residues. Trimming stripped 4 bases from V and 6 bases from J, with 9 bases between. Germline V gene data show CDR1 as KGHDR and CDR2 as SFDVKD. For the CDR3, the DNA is TGTGCCACCAGTGACCGCCGGGGCGAGCAGTACTTC. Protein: CATSDRRGEQYF.

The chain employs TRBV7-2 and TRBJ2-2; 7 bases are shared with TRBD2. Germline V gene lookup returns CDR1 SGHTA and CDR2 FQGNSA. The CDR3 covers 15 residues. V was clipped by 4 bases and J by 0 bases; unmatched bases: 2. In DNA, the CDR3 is TGTGCCAGCAGCTACAGCGGGACGAACACCGGGGAGCTGTTTTTT. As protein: CASSYSGTNTGELFF.

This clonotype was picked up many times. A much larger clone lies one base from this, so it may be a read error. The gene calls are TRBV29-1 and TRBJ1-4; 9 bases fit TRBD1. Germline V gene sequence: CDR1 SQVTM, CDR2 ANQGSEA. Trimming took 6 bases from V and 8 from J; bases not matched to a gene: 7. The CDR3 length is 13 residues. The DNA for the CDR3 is TGCAGCGTAGAGACAGGGGGACAGGAAAAACTGTTTTTT. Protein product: CSVETGGQEKLFF.

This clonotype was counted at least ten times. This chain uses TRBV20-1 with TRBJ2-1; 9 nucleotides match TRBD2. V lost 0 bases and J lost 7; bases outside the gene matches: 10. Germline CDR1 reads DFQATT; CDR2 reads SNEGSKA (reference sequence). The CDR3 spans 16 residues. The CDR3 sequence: CSARDRFGGRGNEQFF. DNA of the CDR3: TGCAGTGCTAGAGATCGTTTCGGCGGGAGGGGGAATGAGCAGTTCTTC.

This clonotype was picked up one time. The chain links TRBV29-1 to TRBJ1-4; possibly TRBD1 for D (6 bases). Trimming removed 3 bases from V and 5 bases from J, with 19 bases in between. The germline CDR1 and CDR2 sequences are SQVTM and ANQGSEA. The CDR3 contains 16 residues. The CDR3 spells CSVEGGASSYNEKLFF. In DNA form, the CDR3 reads TGCAGCGTTGAGGGGGGGGCCAGCTCCTACAATGAAAAACTGTTTTTT.

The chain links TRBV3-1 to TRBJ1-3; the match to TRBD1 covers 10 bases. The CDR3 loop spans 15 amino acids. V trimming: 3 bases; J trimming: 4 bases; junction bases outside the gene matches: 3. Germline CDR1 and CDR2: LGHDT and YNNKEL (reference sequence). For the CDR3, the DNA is TGTGCCAGCAGCCAGGGGACAGGGGACGGAAACACCATATATTTT. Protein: CASSQGTGDGNTIYF.

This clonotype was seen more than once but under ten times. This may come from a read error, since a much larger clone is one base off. The CDR3 is CSARVQMGGTYGYTF. The CDR3, as DNA: TGCAGTGCTAGAGTCCAAATGGGGGGAACCTATGGCTACACCTTC. V usage is TRBV20-1 and J usage is TRBJ1-2, with a tentative D call TRBD1 (5 bases). The CDR3 has 15 residues. CDR1 and CDR2 from the germline V gene are DFQATT and SNEGSKA (reference sequence). V shed 1 base and J shed 4 bases, with 16 bases lying between them.

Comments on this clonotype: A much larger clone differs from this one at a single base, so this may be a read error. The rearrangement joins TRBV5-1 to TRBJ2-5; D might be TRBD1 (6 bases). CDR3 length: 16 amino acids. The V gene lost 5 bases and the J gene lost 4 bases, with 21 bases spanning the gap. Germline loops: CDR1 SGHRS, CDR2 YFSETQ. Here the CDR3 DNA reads TGCGCCAGCAGAGGGTCAGGGGACCCCCTCCGAGAGACCCAGTACTTC. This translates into CASRGSGDPLRETQYF.

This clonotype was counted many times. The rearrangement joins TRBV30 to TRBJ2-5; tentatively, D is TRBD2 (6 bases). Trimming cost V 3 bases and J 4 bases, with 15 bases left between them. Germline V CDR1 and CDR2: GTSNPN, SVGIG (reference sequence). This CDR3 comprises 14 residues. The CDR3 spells CAWSLAARLETQYF. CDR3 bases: TGTGCCTGGAGCTTAGCGGCGAGGTTAGAGACCCAGTACTTC. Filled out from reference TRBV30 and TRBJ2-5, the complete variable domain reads SQTIHQWPATLVQPVGSPLSLECTVEGTSNPNLYWYRQAAGRGLQLLFYSVGIGQISSEVPQNLSASRPQDRQFILSSKKLLLSDSGFYLCAWSLAARLETQYFGPGTRLLVL.

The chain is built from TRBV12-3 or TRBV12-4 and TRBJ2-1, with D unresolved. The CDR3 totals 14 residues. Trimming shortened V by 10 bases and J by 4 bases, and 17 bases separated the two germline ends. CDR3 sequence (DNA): TGTGCCATCAGCCCAACTCCTAAGTACAATGAGCAGTTCTTC. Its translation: CAISPTPKYNEQFF.

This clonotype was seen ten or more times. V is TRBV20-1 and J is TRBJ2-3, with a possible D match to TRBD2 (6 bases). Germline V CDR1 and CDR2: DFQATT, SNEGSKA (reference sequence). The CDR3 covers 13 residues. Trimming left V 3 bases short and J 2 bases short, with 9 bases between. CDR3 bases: TGCAGTGCTAGGGGCGGGAACACAGATACGCAGTATTTT. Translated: CSARGGNTDTQYF.

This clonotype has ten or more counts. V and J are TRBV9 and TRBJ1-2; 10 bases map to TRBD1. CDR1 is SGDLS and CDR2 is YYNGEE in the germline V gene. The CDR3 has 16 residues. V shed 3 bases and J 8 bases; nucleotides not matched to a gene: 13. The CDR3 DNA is TGTGCCAGCAGCGGCCCAGACGACAGGGGGCCCGGAGGCTACACCTTC. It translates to CASSGPDDRGPGGYTF.

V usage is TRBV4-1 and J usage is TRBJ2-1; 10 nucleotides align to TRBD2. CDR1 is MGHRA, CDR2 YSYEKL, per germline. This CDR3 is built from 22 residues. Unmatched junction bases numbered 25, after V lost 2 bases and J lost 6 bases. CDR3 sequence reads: CASSQTLALGSSGSSWGNEQFF. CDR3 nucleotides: TGCGCCAGCAGCCAAACACTCGCCCTCGGTTCTAGCGGGAGTTCGTGGGGCAATGAGCAGTTCTTC.

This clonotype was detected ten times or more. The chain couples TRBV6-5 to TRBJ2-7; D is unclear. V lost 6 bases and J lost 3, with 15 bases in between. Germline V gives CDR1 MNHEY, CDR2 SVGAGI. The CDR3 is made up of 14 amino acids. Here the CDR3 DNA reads TGTGCCAGCAGACACGCCGAGGATCGCTACGAGCAGTACTTC. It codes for CASRHAEDRYEQYF.

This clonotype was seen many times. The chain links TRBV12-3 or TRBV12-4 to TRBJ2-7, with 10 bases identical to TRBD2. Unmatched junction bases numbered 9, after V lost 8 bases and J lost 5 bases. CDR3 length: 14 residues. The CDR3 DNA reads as TGTGCCAGCGGGGCTAGCGGGAGTTCGAACGAGCAGTACTTC. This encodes CASGASGSSNEQYF.

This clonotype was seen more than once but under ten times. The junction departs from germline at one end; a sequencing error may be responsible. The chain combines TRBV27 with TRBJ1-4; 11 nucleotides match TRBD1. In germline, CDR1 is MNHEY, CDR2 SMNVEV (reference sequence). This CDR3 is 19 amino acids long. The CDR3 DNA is TGTGCCAGCAGTCGCTGGACAGGGGGCACAGCCCTCCCTGTTGAAGAACTGTTTTTT. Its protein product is CASSRWTGGTALPVEELFF.

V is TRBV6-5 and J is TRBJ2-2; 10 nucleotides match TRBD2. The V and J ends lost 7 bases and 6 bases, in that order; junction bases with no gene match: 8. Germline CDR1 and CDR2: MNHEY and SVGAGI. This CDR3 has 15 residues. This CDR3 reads CASKGVLAGAGELFF. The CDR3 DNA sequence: TGTGCCAGCAAAGGGGTCCTAGCGGGAGCCGGGGAGCTGTTTTTT.

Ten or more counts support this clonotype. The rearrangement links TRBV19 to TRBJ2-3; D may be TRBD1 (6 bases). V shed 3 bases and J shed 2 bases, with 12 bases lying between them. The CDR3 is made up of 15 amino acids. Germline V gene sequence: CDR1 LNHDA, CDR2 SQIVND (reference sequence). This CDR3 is CASSMRTATTDTQYF. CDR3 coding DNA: TGTGCCAGTAGTATGAGGACAGCCACCACAGATACGCAGTATTTT. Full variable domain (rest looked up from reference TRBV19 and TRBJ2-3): DGGITQSPKYLFRKEGQNVTLSCEQNLNHDAMYWYRQDPGQGLRLIYYSQIVNDFQKGDIAEGYSVSREKKESFPLTVTSAQKNPTAFYLCASSMRTATTDTQYFGPGTRLTVL.